The next 5 T cell receptor beta chains were all read from a single sample in a study of shared clonotypes between healthy human individuals. The repertoire was sequenced with immunoSEQ multiplex PCR; TCRdb's copy has only in-frame clones and lacks some. The sample holds fewer than 2.5 million clones, approximately 93% seen once. Sequenced input: naive CD4+ T cells from PBMCs. As for subset: CD45RA+ positively selected. Receptors originate from a young man in good health. Some clones in this sample may be carry-over from other donors' samples.

The chain joins TRBV19 to TRBJ2-2; TRBD2 agrees at 7 bases. Germline V gene lookup returns CDR1 LNHDA and CDR2 SQIVND (reference sequence). The CDR3 loop spans 14 amino acids. The J segment lost 6 bases and the V segment lost 7 bases, leaving 8 bases of the junction unmatched. CDR3 region: CASKWAGDSGELFF. In DNA form, the CDR3 reads TGTGCCAGTAAGTGGGCGGGAGATTCCGGGGAGCTGTTTTTT. The whole variable domain, filled in from reference TRBV19 and TRBJ2-2, reads DGGITQSPKYLFRKEGQNVTLSCEQNLNHDAMYWYRQDPGQGLRLIYYSQIVNDFQKGDIAEGYSVSREKKESFPLTVTSAQKNPTAFYLCASKWAGDSGELFFGEGSRLTVL.

This chain connects TRBV5-3 to TRBJ1-3, with 7 bases lining up with TRBD1. TRBV5-3 is reported as an ORF; its role is uncertain. The trim removed 0 bases at V and 0 bases at J, leaving 15 bases unmatched. The CDR3 has 20 residues. The CDR3 here is CARSLDSGFQGDSSGNTIYF. Here the CDR3 DNA reads TGTGCCAGAAGCTTGGACTCGGGCTTTCAGGGGGACAGCTCTGGAAACACCATATATTTT.

The sample holds a few counts of this clone. The chain carries TRBV19 and TRBJ1-2; 7 bases agree with TRBD1. Trimming took 5 bases from V and 0 from J; bases not matched to a gene: 9. The CDR3 covers 16 residues. CDR1 and CDR2 from the germline V gene are LNHDA and SQIVND (reference sequence). CDR3 region: CASSFYRGRTNYGYTF. DNA for the CDR3: TGTGCCAGTAGTTTCTACAGGGGAAGGACTAACTATGGCTACACCTTC.

The gene calls are TRBV6-5 and TRBJ2-2; tentative D call: TRBD2 (6 bases). The CDR3 sequence is 14 residues long. With 8 bases removed from V and 4 bases from J, the gap between germline ends came to 14 bases. The V gene's germline CDR1 is MNHEY and CDR2 SVGAGI. Here the CDR3 reads CASRTNGGTGELFF. The CDR3, as DNA: TGTGCCAGCCGAACAAACGGGGGCACCGGGGAGCTGTTTTTT.

The chain joins TRBV30 to TRBJ2-2; 7 bases fit TRBD1. Looked up from germline, CDR1 is GTSNPN and CDR2 is SVGIG (reference sequence). V was pared by 4 bases and J by 5 bases, with 13 bases of the junction left unmatched. The length of the CDR3 is 16 residues. CDR3 protein: CAWTLGQQFWTGELFF. CDR3 DNA: TGTGCCTGGACCCTGGGACAGCAATTTTGGACCGGGGAGCTGTTTTTT.